The next 23 T cell receptor beta chains were all read from a single sample in a study of blood T cell repertoires in COVID-19. Using immunoSEQ multiplex PCR, the repertoire was profiled, and TCRdb retains in-frame clones only, with some absent. Found here are 200,000 to 300,000 clones, approximately 80% of them singletons; the top ten hold around 6.4%. Sequenced: peripheral blood. These TCRs come from a woman aged 55-75 years with active or convalescent COVID-19.

Comments on this clone: The germline gene is not matched at one end of the junction; a read error may be the cause. This rearrangement joins TRBV7-7 to TRBJ2-2; D is uncertain. The CDR3 is 13 amino acids. The V gene's germline CDR1 is SSHAT and CDR2 FNYEAQ (reference sequence). Here the CDR3 reads CASTFRPGGELFF. CDR3 DNA sequence: TGTGCTAGCACTTTCCGGCCAGGCGGGGAGCTGTTTTTT.

This chain joins TRBV19 and TRBJ2-6; D may be TRBD2 (6 bases). The ends were cut back, 3 bases at V and 0 bases at J, with 9 bases in the middle. The CDR3 extends over 16 amino acids. Germline loops: CDR1 LNHDA, CDR2 SQIVND (reference sequence). CDR3 bases: TGTGCCAGTAGTATGGCGGGAATCTCTGGGGCCAACGTCCTGACTTTC. Translating gives CASSMAGISGANVLTF.

This chain connects TRBV2 to TRBJ1-2; D possibly corresponds to TRBD1 (6 bases). The germline V gene has CDR1 SNHLY and CDR2 FYNNEI. V dropped 2 bases and J dropped 7 bases, with 14 bases sitting between them. The CDR3 covers 14 residues. CDR3 region: CASSERAGVPGYTF. Here the CDR3 DNA reads TGTGCCAGCAGTGAAAGGGCAGGGGTACCTGGCTACACCTTC.

In this sample, this clone turned up once. The chain employs TRBV5-8 and TRBJ1-1, with D uncertain. V was cut by 2 bases and J by 8 bases, with 10 bases left in between. CDR3 length: 12 amino acids. Germline V gene lookup returns CDR1 SGHTS and CDR2 YDEGEE. The CDR3 sequence is CASSLAQPEAFF. DNA for the CDR3: TGTGCCAGCAGCTTAGCACAGCCAGAAGCTTTCTTT. Together with reference TRBV5-8 and TRBJ1-1, the CDR3 gives the full variable domain: EAGVTQSPTHLIKTRGQQATLRCSPISGHTSVYWYQQALGLGLQFLLWYDEGEERNRGNFPPRFSGRQFPNYSSELNVNALELEDSALYLCASSLAQPEAFFGQGTRLTVV.

There are a few counts of this clone. The sample carries other DNA sequences with the same CDR3. This chain links TRBV5-4 with TRBJ1-1; D not certain. This CDR3 spans 14 amino acids. Germline CDR1 reads SGHNT; CDR2 reads YYREEE (reference sequence). Trimming shortened V by 0 bases and J by 0 bases, and 6 bases separated the two germline ends. CDR3 residues: CASSLGALNTEAFF. As DNA, the CDR3 is TGTGCCAGCAGCTTGGGGGCGCTGAACACTGAAGCTTTCTTT.

V is TRBV7-2 and J is TRBJ2-3; a possible D gene is TRBD2 (6 bases). The CDR3 consists of 15 residues. V dropped 6 bases and J dropped 0 bases, with 13 bases sitting between them. In germline, CDR1 is SGHTA, CDR2 FQGNSA. The CDR3 protein is CASREGLSSTDTQYF. The CDR3 coding sequence is TGTGCCAGCAGAGAGGGACTTTCTAGCACAGATACGCAGTATTTT. The whole variable domain, remainder taken from reference TRBV7-2 and TRBJ2-3, is GAGVSQSPSNKVTEKGKDVELRCDPISGHTALYWYRQSLGQGLEFLIYFQGNSAPDKSGLPSDRFSAERTGGSVSTLTIQRTQQEDSAVYLCASREGLSSTDTQYFGPGTRLTVL.

V is TRBV5-1 and J is TRBJ1-1, with D tentatively TRBD1 (5 bases). Trimming removed 1 base from V and 4 bases from J, with 17 bases in between. The CDR3 consists of 16 residues. CDR1 and CDR2 from the germline V gene are SGHRS and YFSETQ. Written as DNA, the CDR3 is TGCGCCAGCAGCTTGCCGCCGGGGGATGGGTCCACTGAAGCTTTCTTT. This sequence encodes CASSLPPGDGSTEAFF.

About this clone itself: Different DNA sequences within this sample yield the same CDR3. V and J are TRBV12-3 or TRBV12-4 and TRBJ2-7; D is undetermined. The CDR3 length is 11 residues. Between the trimmed V and J ends, which lost 2 bases and 3 bases, there was a span of 2 bases. CDR3 DNA sequence: TGTGCCAGCAGTTTACTCTACGAGCAGTACTTC. Amino acids: CASSLLYEQYF.

In its sample, this clone was seen once. The CDR3 sequence is CASSGHFATEAFF. The CDR3 bases are TGTGCCAGCAGCGGGCATTTTGCCACTGAAGCTTTCTTT. The V gene is TRBV9, the J gene TRBJ1-1, with D hard to call. The CDR3 has 13 residues. V was cut by 3 bases and J by 4 bases, with 10 bases left in between. Germline CDR1 is SGDLS and CDR2 is YYNGEE.

CDR3 sequence reads: CASSLSPGLTEAFF. In DNA, the CDR3 is TGTGCCAGCAGCTTAAGTCCGGGTTTAACTGAAGCTTTCTTT. The chain employs TRBV7-2 and TRBJ1-1; no firm D call. In germline, CDR1 is SGHTA, CDR2 FQGNSA. This CDR3 has 14 amino acids. Trimming removed 2 bases from V and 5 bases from J, with 12 bases in between.

V usage is TRBV2 and J usage is TRBJ2-3, with 10 bases identical to TRBD1. Germline assignment: CDR1 SNHLY and CDR2 FYNNEI. V trimming: 6 bases; J trimming: 2 bases; junction bases outside the gene matches: 14. The CDR3 is 18 amino acids. The CDR3 nucleotides read TGTGCCAGCAGGATTGGACAGGGGGTTATTGGCTCCACAGATACGCAGTATTTT. This sequence encodes CASRIGQGVIGSTDTQYF. The whole variable domain, filled in from reference TRBV2 and TRBJ2-3, reads EPEVTQTPSHQVTQMGQEVILRCVPISNHLYFYWYRQILGQKVEFLVSFYNNEISEKSEIFDDQFSVERPDGSNFTLKIRSTKLEDSAMYFCASRIGQGVIGSTDTQYFGPGTRLTVL.

In this sample, this clone turned up a few times. The J gene is TRBJ2-1, the V gene TRBV10-2; D perhaps matches TRBD2 (5 bases). Between the trimmed V and J ends, which lost 6 bases and 0 bases, there was a span of 6 bases. The germline gives CDR1 WSHSY, CDR2 SAAADI. The CDR3 sequence is 13 residues long. The CDR3 is CASRDSSYNEQFF. The CDR3 nucleotides are TGCGCCAGCAGGGACTCCTCCTACAATGAGCAGTTCTTC.

The chain is built from TRBV3-1 (or the pseudogene TRBV3-2) and TRBJ2-3; D uncertain. In germline, CDR1 is LGHDT, CDR2 YNNKEL (reference sequence). The CDR3 is 16 amino acids. The V and J ends lost 2 bases and 3 bases respectively, with 15 bases between them. This chain's CDR3 is CASSQSSADYTDTQYF. In DNA form, the CDR3 reads TGTGCCAGCAGCCAATCGAGCGCAGATTATACAGATACGCAGTATTTT.

This clone was observed once. The rearrangement links TRBV7-2 to TRBJ1-2; D remains unclear. V lost 5 bases and J lost 0, with 22 bases in between. This CDR3 has 18 residues. Germline CDR1 and CDR2: SGHTA and FQGNSA. CDR3 DNA: TGTGCCAGCAGCCCGGAGTTTGGCGGCCCGACTTCTAACTATGGCTACACCTTC. The encoded protein is CASSPEFGGPTSNYGYTF.

V usage is TRBV2 and J usage is TRBJ2-7; 10 nucleotides match TRBD1. Germline CDR1 is SNHLY and CDR2 is FYNNEI. With V trimmed by 8 bases and J by 4 bases, 11 bases remained unmatched. The CDR3 has 15 amino acids. The CDR3 region is CASSRGDRGIYEQYV. CDR3 nucleotides: TGTGCCAGCTCCCGGGGGGACAGGGGAATTTACGAGCAGTACGTC.

The rearrangement joins TRBV5-4 to TRBJ2-7; a possible D gene is TRBD2 (6 bases). The germline V gene has CDR1 SGHNT and CDR2 YYREEE (reference sequence). The CDR3 spans 15 residues. Deletions cut 4 bases from V and 3 bases from J, with 17 bases between. The CDR3 spells CASSIAGTASYEQYV. The DNA for the CDR3 is TGTGCCAGCAGCATAGCCGGGACTGCTAGCTACGAGCAGTACGTC.

The rearrangement joins TRBV11-3 to TRBJ2-1, with D possibly being TRBD2 (5 bases). Germline V gene sequence: CDR1 SGHNT, CDR2 YENEEA. The ends were cut back, 0 bases at V and 5 bases at J, with 5 bases in the middle. The CDR3 length is 13 residues. The DNA of the CDR3 is TGTGCCAGCAGCTTAGAGAGGGACAATGAGCAGTTCTTC. It encodes CASSLERDNEQFF.

This chain links TRBV14 with TRBJ2-7, with 9 bases fitting TRBD1. The J segment lost 0 bases and the V segment lost 2 bases, leaving 8 bases of the junction unmatched. CDR3 length equals 17 residues. Germline V gene lookup returns CDR1 SGHDN and CDR2 FVKESK. CDR3 DNA sequence: TGTGCCAGCAGCCAAAAAACGACAGGGGGTATCTCCTACGAGCAGTACGTC. It is translated as CASSQKTTGGISYEQYV.

This CDR3 is CASSRGGTGGNTIYF. The DNA for the CDR3 is TGTGCCAGCAGCCGAGGGGGCACGGGTGGAAACACCATATATTTT. This chain connects TRBV5-4 to TRBJ1-3, with 7 nucleotides matching TRBD1. With 4 bases clipped from V and 3 bases from J, the junction kept 7 bases outside the gene matches. The CDR3 consists of 15 residues. Germline CDR1 is SGHNT and CDR2 is YYREEE (reference sequence).

This clone came up once. The chain is built from TRBV9 and TRBJ2-5, with no clear D. The CDR3 is 14 amino acids. V lost 0 bases and J 2 bases, leaving 8 bases between the germline ends. Germline V gene lookup returns CDR1 SGDLS and CDR2 YYNGEE. CDR3: CASSVGPLQETQYF. The CDR3 nucleotides read TGTGCCAGCAGCGTAGGTCCGTTACAAGAGACCCAGTACTTC.

The chain has TRBV11-2 and TRBJ2-7, with D maybe TRBD2 (6 bases). Germline CDR1 is SGHAT and CDR2 is FQNNGV. This CDR3 contains 16 residues. V lost 1 base and J 0 bases, leaving 13 bases between the germline ends. The DNA for the CDR3 is TGTGCCAGCAGCTTAGGCGGGACTTCACACTCCTACGAGCAGTACGTC. This gives the protein CASSLGGTSHSYEQYV.

This clone is a singleton in its sample. The CDR3 sequence: CASSLNMRGGYNEQFF. As DNA, the CDR3 is TGTGCCAGCAGCTTAAATATGAGGGGGGGCTACAATGAGCAGTTCTTC. The chain has TRBV7-8 and TRBJ2-1; D possibly corresponds to TRBD2 (7 bases). Trimming shortened V by 2 bases and J by 3 bases, and 14 bases separated the two germline ends. Germline lookup yields CDR1 SGHVS and CDR2 FQNEAQ. The CDR3 covers 16 residues.

CDR3 DNA sequence: TGTGCCAGTAGTGCTGGACTAGCGGGAGTGGATACGCAGTATTTT. It translates to CASSAGLAGVDTQYF. The J gene is TRBJ2-3, the V gene TRBV19; 13 nucleotides match TRBD2. There are 15 residues in the CDR3. The V gene end was trimmed by 5 bases and the J gene end by 6 bases; junction bases not matched to a gene: 5. Germline V gives CDR1 LNHDA, CDR2 SQIVND (reference sequence). The variable domain in full, with the rest retrieved from reference TRBV19 and TRBJ2-3, is DGGITQSPKYLFRKEGQNVTLSCEQNLNHDAMYWYRQDPGQGLRLIYYSQIVNDFQKGDIAEGYSVSREKKESFPLTVTSAQKNPTAFYLCASSAGLAGVDTQYFGPGTRLTVL.